These 6 T cell receptor beta chains were sequenced from one sample in a study of cytomegalovirus exposure and HLA in healthy donors. The primer mix had 60 Vbeta and 13 Jbeta primers. TCRdb's table, derived via immunoSEQ multiplex PCR, lists solely in-frame clones and lacks some. The table lists some 160,000 clones, around 80% of them singletons. Input material: PBMCs. Receptors were obtained from a male donor in good health and CMV-seropositive.

This rearrangement joins TRBV6-5 to TRBJ2-7; 7 positions agree with TRBD1. V shed 6 bases, J shed 5 bases, and the junction held 7 bases outside the gene matches. Germline V gene sequence: CDR1 MNHEY, CDR2 SVGAGI. This CDR3 contains 13 residues. CDR3 in amino acids: CASRRQGGHEQYF. Here the CDR3 DNA reads TGTGCCAGCAGACGACAGGGCGGCCACGAGCAGTACTTC.

The chain couples TRBV7-8 to TRBJ2-3, with 10 bases aligning to TRBD2. V was pared by 0 bases and J by 6 bases, with 12 bases of the junction left unmatched. Per germline, CDR1 SGHVS and CDR2 FQNEAQ. The CDR3 is 18 residues long. The chain's CDR3 is CASSLANPLAGVEDTQYF. CDR3 sequence (DNA): TGTGCCAGCAGCTTAGCAAACCCGCTAGCGGGAGTTGAGGATACGCAGTATTTT.

With respect to this clone: The junction departs from germline at one end; a sequencing error may be responsible. V gene TRBV7-9 combines with J gene TRBJ1-2; maybe TRBD1 (6 bases). Germline-derived CDR1 and CDR2 are SEHNR and FQNEAQ (reference sequence). The CDR3 is made up of 10 amino acids. CDR3 nucleotide sequence: TGTTCCAGCAGCCTGGGGACAACGACCTTC. This gives the protein CSSSLGTTTF. The entire variable domain, with the rest obtained from reference TRBV7-9 and TRBJ1-2, is as follows: DTGVSQNPRHKITKRGQNVTFRCDPISEHNRLYWYRQTLGQGPEFLTYFQNEAQLEKSRLLSDRFSAERPKGSFSTLEIQRTEQGDSAMYLCSSSLGTTTFGSGTRLTVV.

The genes are TRBV18 and TRBJ2-3, with 8 bases that match TRBD2. Germline V CDR1 and CDR2: KGHSH, LQKENI. The CDR3 has 14 residues. J was trimmed by 6 bases and V by 6 bases; bases with no gene match: 8. The CDR3 sequence is CASSREAGADTQYF. For the CDR3, the DNA is TGTGCCAGCTCGCGGGAAGCGGGAGCGGATACGCAGTATTTT.

The chain links TRBV7-3 to TRBJ2-2, with 15 bases lining up with TRBD2. The CDR3 consists of 21 residues. Germline CDR1 reads SGHTA; CDR2 reads FQGTGA. After removal of 5 bases from V and 2 bases from J, the junction contained 15 bases not matched to a gene. In DNA form, the CDR3 reads TGTGCCAGCAGCCCCCTTTTACCGGGACTAGCGGGAGGTCCCAACACCGGGGAGCTGTTTTTT. Translating it yields CASSPLLPGLAGGPNTGELFF.

The genes are TRBV7-2 and TRBJ1-2; no clear D gene. The CDR3 loop spans 13 amino acids. Germline CDR1 is SGHTA and CDR2 is FQGNSA. V was trimmed by 6 bases and J by 1 base, leaving 9 bases between them. Here the CDR3 DNA reads TGTGCCAGCAGAACGGTACTTAACTATGGCTACACCTTC. Amino acid sequence: CASRTVLNYGYTF.